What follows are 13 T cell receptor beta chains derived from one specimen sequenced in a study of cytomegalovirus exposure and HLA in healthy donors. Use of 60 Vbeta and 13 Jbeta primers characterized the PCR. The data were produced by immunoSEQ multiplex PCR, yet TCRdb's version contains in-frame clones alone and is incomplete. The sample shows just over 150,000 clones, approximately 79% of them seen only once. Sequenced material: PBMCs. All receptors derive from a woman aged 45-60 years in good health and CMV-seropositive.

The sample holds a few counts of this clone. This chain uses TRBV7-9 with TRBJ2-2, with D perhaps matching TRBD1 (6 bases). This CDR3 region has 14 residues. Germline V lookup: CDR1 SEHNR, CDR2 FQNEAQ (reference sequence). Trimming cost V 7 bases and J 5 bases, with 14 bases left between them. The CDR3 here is CASTRQGLTGELFF. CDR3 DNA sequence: TGTGCCAGCACCCGGCAGGGGTTAACCGGGGAGCTGTTTTTT.

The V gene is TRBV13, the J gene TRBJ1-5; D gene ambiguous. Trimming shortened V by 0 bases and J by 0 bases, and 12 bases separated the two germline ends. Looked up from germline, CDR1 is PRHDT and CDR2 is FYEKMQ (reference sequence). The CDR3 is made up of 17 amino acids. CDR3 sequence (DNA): TGTGCCAGCAGCTTAGGGGGAGGCCAAGATAGCAATCAGCCCCAGCATTTT. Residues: CASSLGGGQDSNQPQHF.

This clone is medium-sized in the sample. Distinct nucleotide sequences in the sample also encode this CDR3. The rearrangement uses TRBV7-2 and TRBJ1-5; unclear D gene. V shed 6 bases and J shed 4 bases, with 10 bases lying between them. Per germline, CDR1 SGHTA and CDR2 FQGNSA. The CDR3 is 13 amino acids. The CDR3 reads CASSSEQNQPQHF. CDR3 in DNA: TGTGCCAGCAGTTCAGAACAAAATCAGCCCCAGCATTTT.

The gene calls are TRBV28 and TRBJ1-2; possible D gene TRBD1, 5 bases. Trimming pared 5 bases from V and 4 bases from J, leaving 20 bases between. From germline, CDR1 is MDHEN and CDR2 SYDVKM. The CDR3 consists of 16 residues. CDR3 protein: CASSASGHRTSYGYTF. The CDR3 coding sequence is TGTGCCAGCAGTGCCTCCGGACACCGAACCTCCTATGGCTACACCTTC.

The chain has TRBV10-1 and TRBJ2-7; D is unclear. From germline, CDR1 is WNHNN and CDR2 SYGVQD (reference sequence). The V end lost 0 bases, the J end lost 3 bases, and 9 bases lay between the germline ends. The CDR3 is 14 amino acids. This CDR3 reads CASSESSTNYEQYF. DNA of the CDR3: TGCGCCAGCAGTGAGTCCTCCACTAACTACGAGCAGTACTTC.

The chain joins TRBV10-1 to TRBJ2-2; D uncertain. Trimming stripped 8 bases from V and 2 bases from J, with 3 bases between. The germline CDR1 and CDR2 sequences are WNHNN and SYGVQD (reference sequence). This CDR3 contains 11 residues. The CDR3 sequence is CASQNTGELFF. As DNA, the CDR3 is TGCGCCAGCCAAAACACCGGGGAGCTGTTTTTT.

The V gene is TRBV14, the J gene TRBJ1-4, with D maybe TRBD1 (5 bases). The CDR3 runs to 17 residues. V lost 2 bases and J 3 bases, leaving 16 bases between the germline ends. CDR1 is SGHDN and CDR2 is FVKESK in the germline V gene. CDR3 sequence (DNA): TGTGCCAGCAGCCAAAAAAGGGGCCCAGATGCTAATGAAAAACTGTTTTTT. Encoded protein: CASSQKRGPDANEKLFF.

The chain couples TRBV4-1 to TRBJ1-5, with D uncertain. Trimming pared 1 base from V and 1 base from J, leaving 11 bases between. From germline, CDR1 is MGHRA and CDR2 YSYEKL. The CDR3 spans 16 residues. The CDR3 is CASSQVPGYSNQPQHF. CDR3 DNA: TGCGCCAGCAGCCAAGTACCCGGGTACAGCAATCAGCCCCAGCATTTT.

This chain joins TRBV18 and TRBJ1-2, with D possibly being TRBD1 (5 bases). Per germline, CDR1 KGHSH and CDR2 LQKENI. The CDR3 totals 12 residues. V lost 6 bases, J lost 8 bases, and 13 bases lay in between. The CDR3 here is CASSYGGEGYTF. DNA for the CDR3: TGTGCCAGCTCGTACGGAGGGGAGGGCTACACCTTC.

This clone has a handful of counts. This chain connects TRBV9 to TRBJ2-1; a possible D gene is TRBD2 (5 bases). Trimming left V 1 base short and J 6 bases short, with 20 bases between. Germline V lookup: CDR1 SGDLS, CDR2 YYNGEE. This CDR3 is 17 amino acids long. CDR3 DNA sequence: TGTGCCAGCAGCGTATTGAGGTCGTGGGAGTCCGGCAATGAGCAGTTCTTC. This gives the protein CASSVLRSWESGNEQFF. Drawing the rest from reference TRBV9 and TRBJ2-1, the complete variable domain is DSGVTQTPKHLITATGQRVTLRCSPRSGDLSVYWYQQSLDQGLQFLIQYYNGEERAKGNILERFSAQQFPDLHSELNLSSLELGDSALYFCASSVLRSWESGNEQFFGPGTRLTVL.

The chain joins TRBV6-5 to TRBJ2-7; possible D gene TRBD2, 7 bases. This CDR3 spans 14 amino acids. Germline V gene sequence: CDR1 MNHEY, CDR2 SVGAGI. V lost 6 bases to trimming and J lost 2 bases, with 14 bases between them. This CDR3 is CASSGGRSTYEQYF. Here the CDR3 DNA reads TGTGCCAGCAGCGGGGGGCGATCGACCTACGAGCAGTACTTC.

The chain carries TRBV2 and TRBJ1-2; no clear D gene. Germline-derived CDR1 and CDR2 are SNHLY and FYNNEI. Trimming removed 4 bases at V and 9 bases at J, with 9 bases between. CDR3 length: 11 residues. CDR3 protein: CASSGESRYTF. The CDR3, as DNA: TGTGCCAGCAGTGGTGAGAGCCGCTACACCTTC.

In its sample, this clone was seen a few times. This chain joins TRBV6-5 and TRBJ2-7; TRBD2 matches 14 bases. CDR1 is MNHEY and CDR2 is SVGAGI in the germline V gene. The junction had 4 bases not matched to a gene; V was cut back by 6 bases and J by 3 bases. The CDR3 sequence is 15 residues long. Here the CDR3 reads CASSTGLAGGYEQYF. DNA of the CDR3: TGTGCCAGCAGCACCGGACTAGCGGGGGGCTACGAGCAGTACTTC.